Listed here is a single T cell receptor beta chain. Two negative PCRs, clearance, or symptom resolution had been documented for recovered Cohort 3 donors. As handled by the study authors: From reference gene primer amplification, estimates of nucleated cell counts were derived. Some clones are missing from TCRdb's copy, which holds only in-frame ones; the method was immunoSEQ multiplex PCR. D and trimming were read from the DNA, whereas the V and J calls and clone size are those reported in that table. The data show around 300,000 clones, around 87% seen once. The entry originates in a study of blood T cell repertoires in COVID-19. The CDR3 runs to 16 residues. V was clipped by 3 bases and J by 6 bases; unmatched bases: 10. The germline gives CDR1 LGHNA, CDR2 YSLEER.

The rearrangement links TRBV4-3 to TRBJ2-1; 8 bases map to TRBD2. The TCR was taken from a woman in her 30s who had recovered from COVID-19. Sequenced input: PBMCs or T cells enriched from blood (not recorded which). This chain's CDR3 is CASSQRPLAGLNEQFF. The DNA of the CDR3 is TGCGCCAGCAGCCAGAGGCCGCTAGCGGGTCTCAATGAGCAGTTCTTC.